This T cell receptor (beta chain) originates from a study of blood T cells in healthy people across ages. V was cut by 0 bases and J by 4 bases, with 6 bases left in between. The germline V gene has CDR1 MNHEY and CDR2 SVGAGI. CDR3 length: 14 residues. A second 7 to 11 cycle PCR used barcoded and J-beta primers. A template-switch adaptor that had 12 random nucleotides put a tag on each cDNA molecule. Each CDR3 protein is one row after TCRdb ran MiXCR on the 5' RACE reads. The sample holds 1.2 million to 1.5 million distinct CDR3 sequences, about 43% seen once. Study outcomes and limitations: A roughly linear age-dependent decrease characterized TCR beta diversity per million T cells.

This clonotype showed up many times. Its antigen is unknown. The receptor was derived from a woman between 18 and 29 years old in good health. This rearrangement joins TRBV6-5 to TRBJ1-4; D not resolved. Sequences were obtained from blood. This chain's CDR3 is CASSYSEGNEKLFF. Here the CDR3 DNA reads TGTGCCAGCAGTTACTCGGAGGGTAATGAAAAACTGTTTTTT.